Below, 20 T cell receptor beta chains from the same sample are listed, as sequenced in a study of tissue T cells after allogeneic stem cell transplantation. Sequencing was performed with immunoSEQ multiplex PCR; in TCRdb, only in-frame clones are kept and a portion is missing. There are tens of thousands of clones in the sample; roughly three quarters occur only once, and roughly 0.41% lies in the top ten. The sample taken for sequencing was blood. The source of these receptors is a female BALB/c mouse in good health. These mice share the MHC haplotype H2-d.

Regarding this clone: The gene symbols are mouse symbols. From the germline J gene comes the end of the CDR3, since the read stops 1 residue before it. The chain recombines TRBV2 with TRBJ2-3, with 8 bases identical to TRBD2. Germline values: CDR1 LGHNA, CDR2 YSYQKL. This CDR3 has 15 amino acids. Unmatched junction bases numbered 4, after V lost 5 bases and J lost 0 bases. The CDR3 region is CASSSGLVSAETLYF. The DNA read from the CDR3 is TGTGCCAGCAGCTCGGGACTGGTTAGTGCAGAAACGCTGTAT.

Turning to this clone: Each gene name is a mouse one. The read stops 1 residue short of the end of the CDR3; the missing end is completed from the germline J gene. The V call is TRBV31, the J call TRBJ2-4, with TRBD2 matching over 7 bases. This CDR3 comprises 13 residues. Germline values: CDR1 GKSSPN, CDR2 SITVG. V was clipped by 3 bases and J by 2 bases; unmatched bases: 2. The CDR3 reads CAWSTGDQNTLYF. The part of the CDR3 DNA that was read is TGTGCCTGGAGCACTGGGGATCAAAACACCTTGTAC.

Comments on this clone: Germline and genes: mouse. The read gets to within 1 residue of the CDR3 end, and the germline J gene fills in the rest. The chain recombines TRBV17 with TRBJ2-7; D call uncertain. The CDR3 sequence is 14 residues long. Trimming pared 1 base from V and 6 bases from J, leaving 13 bases between. In germline, CDR1 is MNHDT, CDR2 YYDKIL. This CDR3 is CASSRGVSMGEQYF. CDR3 bases read: TGTGCTAGCAGTAGAGGGGTGAGTATGGGTGAACAGTAC.

Regarding this clone: Germline and genes here are mouse. The read comes to an end 1 residue before the CDR3 does, leaving the germline J gene to fill in the end. The chain employs TRBV13-2 and TRBJ1-4, with 10 bases matching TRBD1. After removal of 2 bases from V and 7 bases from J, the junction contained 5 bases not matched to a gene. The germline CDR1 and CDR2 sequences are NNHNN and SYGAGS (reference sequence). The CDR3 consists of 15 residues. CDR3 residues: CASGEWDRGGERLFF. The sequenced part of the CDR3 DNA is TGTGCCAGCGGTGAATGGGACAGGGGCGGCGAAAGATTATTT.

For this clone: The gene names given are mouse names. The CDR3 end is not reached by the read, which stops 1 residue before it; the germline J gene fills it in. The chain has TRBV4 and TRBJ2-3; 10 positions agree with TRBD1. V was pared by 5 bases and J by 0 bases, with 2 bases of the junction left unmatched. The CDR3 is 15 residues long. CDR1 is LGHDT, CDR2 YNNKQL, per germline (reference sequence). CDR3 amino acids: CASSQGQGSAETLYF. The CDR3 DNA, read in part, is TGTGCCAGCAGCCAGGGACAGGGGAGTGCAGAAACGCTGTAT.

Worth noting for this clone: Any gene name here is a mouse gene name. The CDR3 extends 1 residue past the end of the read, so its final part is completed from the germline J gene. The chain links TRBV13-2 to TRBJ1-6, with D possibly being TRBD1 (6 bases). TRBJ1-6 is an ORF, and what it does is uncertain. Trimming stripped 5 bases from V and 6 bases from J, with 9 bases between. Germline V gene data show CDR1 as NNHNN and CDR2 as SYGAGS (reference sequence). This CDR3 is built from 13 residues. Incomplete CDR3 DNA: TGTGCCAGCGGGGGCAGGGGTAATTCGCCCCTCTAC. Its protein product is CASGGRGNSPLY. Given in full, the CDR3 is CASGGRGNSPLYF.

A remark on this clone: Here the gene names and germline are mouse. The CDR3 extends 1 residue past the end of the read, so its final part is completed from the germline J gene. V and J are TRBV19 and TRBJ1-1; no firm D call. CDR1 is FNHDT and CDR2 is SITEND in the germline V gene (reference sequence). The CDR3 contains 10 residues. Trimming stripped 3 bases from V and 7 bases from J, with 4 bases between. The CDR3 DNA, read in part, is TGTGCCAGCAGTACGGTAGAAGTCTTC. Translation: CASSTVEVF. The full CDR3 protein reads CASSTVEVFF.

A note on this clone: Germline and genes: mouse. The DNA read from the CDR3 is TGTGCCAGCGGTGGGACAGGTGGAAATACGCTCTAT. Translated: CASGGTGGNTLY. The whole CDR3 reads CASGGTGGNTLYF. This sequence joins TRBV13-2 and TRBJ1-3; 7 bases map to TRBD1. The DNA ends 1 residue before the CDR3 does, and the rest of the CDR3 is filled in from the germline J gene. Germline V lookup: CDR1 NNHNN, CDR2 SYGAGS (reference sequence). With V trimmed by 3 bases and J by 3 bases, 0 bases remained unmatched. The CDR3 runs to 13 residues.

The sample holds a few counts of this clone. Gene names and germline refer to mouse. The missing CDR3 end, 1 residue past where the read stops, is filled in from the germline J gene. The chain couples TRBV2 to TRBJ2-7; D unclear. V was clipped by 0 bases and J by 4 bases, with 4 bases between them. Per germline, CDR1 LGHNA and CDR2 YSYQKL. This CDR3 has 12 residues. Incomplete CDR3 DNA: TGTGCCAGCAGCCAAGACATTTATGAACAGTAC. The encoded protein is CASSQDIYEQY. In full, the CDR3 reads CASSQDIYEQYF.

Only one count was recorded for this clone. All gene names here are mouse names. The observed sequence ends 1 residue before the CDR3 terminus, with the missing tail filled in from the germline J gene. This sequence joins TRBV19 and TRBJ2-4; possibly TRBD1 for D (5 bases). Trimming removed 4 bases at V and 6 bases at J, with 9 bases between. CDR1 and CDR2 from the germline V gene are FNHDT and SITEND (reference sequence). The CDR3 runs to 12 residues. CDR3 DNA, as far as it was read: TGTGCCAGCAGTCTTCGACAGAACACCTTGTAC. It codes for CASSLRQNTLY. The complete CDR3 protein is CASSLRQNTLYF. Complete variable domain (other parts from reference TRBV19 and TRBJ2-4): GGIITQTPKFLIGQEGQKLTLKCQQNFNHDTMYWYRQDSGKGLRLIYYSITENDLQKGDLSEGYDASREKKSSFSLTVTSAQKNEMAVFLCASSLRQNTLYFGAGTRLSVL.

As concerns this clone: Germline and genes here are mouse. Coverage ceases 1 residue before the CDR3 finishes, and the germline J gene fills in the end. The rearrangement uses TRBV30 and TRBJ2-2; tentatively, D is TRBD1 (5 bases). CDR3 length: 14 amino acids. In germline, CDR1 is SQVVS, CDR2 ANEGSEA. Trimming cost V 1 base and J 1 base, with 7 bases left between them. The sequenced part of the CDR3 DNA is TGTAGTTCTAGAGCGGACATAAACACCGGGCAGCTCTAC. Protein product: CSSRADINTGQLY. The CDR3 reads in full as CSSRADINTGQLYF.

Details on this clone: Gene names follow the mouse nomenclature. From the germline J gene comes the end of the CDR3, since the read stops 1 residue before it. V usage is TRBV19 and J usage is TRBJ2-7, with 10 nucleotides matching TRBD2. The CDR3 consists of 13 residues. Per germline, CDR1 FNHDT and CDR2 SITEND (reference sequence). J gave up 4 bases and V 4 bases, and 2 bases lay outside the gene matches. The CDR3 loop reads CASSPGLGYEQYF. The part of the CDR3 DNA that was read is TGTGCCAGCAGTCCGGGACTGGGGTATGAACAGTAC.

This clone appeared a few times. Mouse germline and gene names are used. The CDR3 end falls 1 residue outside the read, so it is completed with the germline J gene. The chain links TRBV13-1 to TRBJ2-7, with D perhaps TRBD1 (6 bases). V was shortened by 3 bases and J by 3 bases, with 10 bases between the two germline ends. The CDR3 extends over 13 amino acids. CDR1 NSHNY and CDR2 SYGAGN come from the germline V gene. The CDR3: CASSGRDNYEQYF. Partial CDR3 DNA: TGTGCCAGCAGTGGCCGGGACAACTATGAACAGTAC.

This clone was recorded a few times. Gene names denote mouse genes. CDR3 DNA, as far as it was read: TGTGCCAGCAGTATATGGGACTCCTATGAACAGTAC. Its protein product is CASSIWDSYEQY. Given in full, the CDR3 is CASSIWDSYEQYF. The genes are TRBV19 and TRBJ2-7; D gene ambiguous. The read falls 1 residue short of the CDR3 end, and the missing part is taken from the germline J gene. Germline CDR1 and CDR2: FNHDT and SITEND (reference sequence). The CDR3 has 13 residues. Trimming pared 1 base from V and 0 bases from J, leaving 5 bases between.

With regard to this clone: All gene names here are mouse names. The DNA ends 1 residue before the CDR3 does, and the rest of the CDR3 is filled in from the germline J gene. This chain uses TRBV4 with TRBJ2-7; TRBD1 matches at 11 bases. CDR3 length: 14 residues. Unmatched junction bases numbered 6, after V lost 5 bases and J lost 6 bases. Germline CDR1 reads LGHDT; CDR2 reads YNNKQL (reference sequence). The CDR3 spells CASSPRDRGSEQYF. The sequenced part of the CDR3 DNA is TGTGCCAGCAGCCCTCGGGACAGGGGGTCTGAACAGTAC.

This clone was counted only a few times. Gene names and germline refer to mouse. The observed sequence ends 1 residue before the CDR3 terminus, with the missing tail filled in from the germline J gene. The chain combines TRBV5 with TRBJ2-7, with TRBD2 matching 10 bases. The CDR3 sequence is 15 residues long. Germline CDR1 and CDR2: LGHNA and YNLKQL (reference sequence). V shed 3 bases and J 3 bases; nucleotides not matched to a gene: 5. The CDR3 DNA, read in part, is TGTGCCAGCAGCCAGCAGACTGGGGGGCACTATGAACAGTAC. Its translation is CASSQQTGGHYEQY. The whole CDR3 sequence is CASSQQTGGHYEQYF.

Remarks on this clone: Gene names are the mouse ones. The read finishes 1 residue shy of the CDR3 end, and the germline J gene is used to complete it. The V call is TRBV29, the J call TRBJ1-1, with D unclear. The germline gives CDR1 MSHET, CDR2 SYDVDS. V shed 2 bases and J shed 4 bases, with 11 bases lying between them. The CDR3 consists of 14 residues. Incomplete CDR3 DNA: TGTGCTAGCAGTTTACCCCCCGGGTCCACAGAAGTCTTC. This gives the protein CASSLPPGSTEVF. The full CDR3 is CASSLPPGSTEVFF.

In its sample, this clone was seen a few times. These gene names are mouse names. The CDR3 is cut off 1 residue early in the read; its end comes from the germline J gene. The chain joins TRBV31 to TRBJ2-7, with a possible D match to TRBD1 (6 bases). Germline CDR1 GKSSPN, CDR2 SITVG. The CDR3 is made up of 12 amino acids. Trimming cost V 2 bases and J 5 bases, with 10 bases left between them. CDR3 DNA (partial): TGTGCCTGGAGTATACAGGGAAATGAACAGTAC. It is translated as CAWSIQGNEQY. The whole CDR3 sequence reads CAWSIQGNEQYF.

Points on this clone: Germline and genes: mouse. The sequence runs out 1 residue before the end of the CDR3; the remainder is reconstructed from the germline J gene. Different DNA sequences within this sample yield the same CDR3. This rearrangement joins TRBV13-3 to TRBJ2-1, with 10 bases fitting TRBD2. The germline CDR1 and CDR2 sequences are NNHDY and SYVADS. This CDR3 has 19 amino acids. V gave up 1 base and J gave up 4 bases; unmatched junction bases: 14. CDR3 bases read: TGTGCCAGCAGTGATTGGCCTGGGGGGGCGGGGAATAAGTATGCTGAGCAGTTC. Its protein is CASSDWPGGAGNKYAEQF. The full CDR3 protein is CASSDWPGGAGNKYAEQFF.

As for this clone: Here the gene names and germline are mouse. The missing CDR3 end, 1 residue past where the read stops, is filled in from the germline J gene. The chain is built from TRBV4 and TRBJ1-3; D might be TRBD1 (6 bases). V dropped 5 bases and J dropped 1 base, with 9 bases sitting between them. This CDR3 spans 14 amino acids. Looked up from germline, CDR1 is LGHDT and CDR2 is YNNKQL (reference sequence). CDR3 loop: CASSPQGSGNTLYF. CDR3 DNA, as far as it was read: TGTGCCAGCAGCCCCCAGGGGTCTGGAAATACGCTCTAT.